This T cell receptor (beta chain) stems from a study of cytomegalovirus exposure and HLA in healthy donors. Across the whole study: Out of 398 genotyped donors, about 80% belonged to the Caucasian-associated ancestry cluster. Study-wide findings and caveats: The authors enumerated over 150 TCR beta chains as linked to cytomegalovirus.

Germline V CDR1 and CDR2: LGHNA, YSLEER. The length of the CDR3 is 14 residues. Trimming stripped 1 base from V and 3 bases from J, with 8 bases between. As regards this clone: Its target is not known.

Use of 60 Vbeta and 13 Jbeta primers characterized the PCR. TCRdb's copy holds only in-frame clones and misses some; the assay was immunoSEQ multiplex PCR. In the table there are around 180,000 clones, about 80% of which are singletons. The chain carries TRBV4-3 and TRBJ2-3; D may be TRBD2 (5 bases). This sequence was found in a man younger than 30 in good health and CMV-seronegative. The sample comprised PBMCs. The CDR3 DNA follows: TGCGCCAGCAGCCAAGTGGACTTGACAGATACGCAGTATTTT. Translation gives CASSQVDLTDTQYF.